Each of the 10 T cell receptor beta chains below was sequenced from the same sample in a study of shared clonotypes between healthy human individuals. Profiled with immunoSEQ multiplex PCR; TCRdb holds only in-frame clones, not every one. The sample has over a million clones, about 96% seen once. Sequencing was done on a sample of naive CD4+ T cells sorted from blood. Subset reported: CD45RA+ positively selected. These receptors were obtained from a young man in good health.

The chain employs TRBV18 and TRBJ2-7; D perhaps matches TRBD1 (5 bases). Between the trimmed V and J ends, which lost 4 bases and 2 bases, there was a span of 15 bases. The germline V gene has CDR1 KGHSH and CDR2 LQKENI. This CDR3 comprises 15 residues. CDR3 sequence: CASSQRWQGPYEQYF. The CDR3 DNA is TGTGCCAGCTCACAAAGGTGGCAGGGTCCCTACGAGCAGTACTTC.

The V gene is TRBV7-9, the J gene TRBJ2-2; TRBD2 matches 11 bases. Germline V gene lookup returns CDR1 SEHNR and CDR2 FQNEAQ (reference sequence). The CDR3 runs 16 residues. J gave up 5 bases and V 4 bases, and 6 bases lay outside the gene matches. The CDR3 region has the DNA TGTGCCAGCAGCTCCAGACTAGCGGGGCAGACCGGGGAGCTGTTTTTT. Its protein is CASSSRLAGQTGELFF.

V and J are TRBV28 and TRBJ1-2; D is perhaps TRBD1 (5 bases). The CDR3 sequence is 13 residues long. Trimming stripped 3 bases from V and 7 bases from J, with 12 bases between. Germline V CDR1 and CDR2: MDHEN, SYDVKM. CDR3 region: CASSFGSGFGYTF. The DNA for the CDR3 is TGTGCCAGCAGTTTCGGGTCAGGGTTTGGCTACACCTTC.

The gene calls are TRBV30 and TRBJ2-7, with 11 bases that match TRBD2. V shed 0 bases, J shed 9 bases, and the junction held 7 bases outside the gene matches. This CDR3 is 14 amino acids long. Germline V lookup: CDR1 GTSNPN, CDR2 SVGIG (reference sequence). As DNA, the CDR3 is TGTGCCTGGAGTGTACTAGCGGGAGCCGCGGGGCAGTACTTC. It codes for CAWSVLAGAAGQYF.

A word on this clone: At one of its ends the junction is not consistent with the germline gene, which may arise from a read error. The chain joins TRBV6-1 to TRBJ2-7, with 9 bases matching TRBD1. This CDR3 contains 12 residues. The germline CDR1 and CDR2 sequences are MNHNS and SASEGT. This CDR3 reads CASSVHGQGPIF. DNA of the CDR3: TGTGCCAGCAGTGTTCATGGACAGGGGCCGATTTTC.

This chain uses TRBV5-1 with TRBJ1-4; the D is unclear. Germline V gene sequence: CDR1 SGHRS, CDR2 YFSETQ. The CDR3 length is 15 residues. V lost 4 bases and J lost 0, with 10 bases in between. DNA of the CDR3: TGCGCCAGCAGCCTTTCAGGTGCAACTAATGAAAAACTGTTTTTT. This sequence encodes CASSLSGATNEKLFF. The entire variable domain, with the rest obtained from reference TRBV5-1 and TRBJ1-4, is as follows: KAGVTQTPRYLIKTRGQQVTLSCSPISGHRSVSWYQQTPGQGLQFLFEYFSETQRNKGNFPGRFSGRQFSNSRSEMNVSTLELGDSALYLCASSLSGATNEKLFFGSGTQLSVL.

V usage is TRBV19 and J usage is TRBJ2-1; maybe TRBD2 (6 bases). V was trimmed by 3 bases and J by 10 bases, leaving 10 bases between them. The germline V gene has CDR1 LNHDA and CDR2 SQIVND (reference sequence). This CDR3 contains 12 residues. CDR3 sequence (DNA): TGTGCCAGTAGTATGCGGGGTCCAGAGCAGTTCTTC. This sequence encodes CASSMRGPEQFF.

Notes on this clone: This sample includes further DNA sequences coding for the same CDR3. The gene calls are TRBV19 and TRBJ1-2; D is unresolved. The V and J ends lost 6 bases and 2 bases respectively, with 7 bases between them. This CDR3 is 12 amino acids long. Germline CDR1 LNHDA, CDR2 SQIVND (reference sequence). The CDR3 region is CASSPDNYGYTF. The CDR3 nucleotides read TGTGCCAGTAGCCCTGACAACTATGGCTACACCTTC.

This chain connects TRBV5-1 to TRBJ1-2; TRBD1 agrees at 10 bases. The junction had 6 bases not matched to a gene; V was cut back by 7 bases and J by 6 bases. The CDR3 length is 13 residues. In germline, CDR1 is SGHRS, CDR2 YFSETQ. The CDR3 sequence: CASGHGQGDGYTF. DNA of the CDR3: TGCGCCAGCGGACATGGACAGGGGGATGGCTACACCTTC.

V gene TRBV2 combines with J gene TRBJ2-5; 7 bases fit TRBD2. The CDR3 sequence is 13 residues long. CDR1 is SNHLY and CDR2 is FYNNEI in the germline V gene. Losses at the gene ends were 5 bases for V and 3 bases for J; bases not matched to a gene: 3. CDR3: CASSWDYKETQYF. The CDR3 DNA reads as TGTGCCAGCAGTTGGGACTATAAAGAGACCCAGTACTTC. Drawing the rest from reference TRBV2 and TRBJ2-5, the complete variable domain is EPEVTQTPSHQVTQMGQEVILRCVPISNHLYFYWYRQILGQKVEFLVSFYNNEISEKSEIFDDQFSVERPDGSNFTLKIRSTKLEDSAMYFCASSWDYKETQYFGPGTRLLVL.